This TCR beta chain was recovered during a study of T-cell reconstitution after alpha-beta-depleted transplantation in children. Trimming took 9 bases from V and 5 from J, leaving 11 bases between them. The CDR3 is 12 amino acids. Germline V gene data show CDR1 as MNHEY and CDR2 as SMNVEV (reference sequence). Note on this clonotype: No antigen is known for it. This sequence may be a read error, since a much larger clone differs from it by one base.

Study findings and constraints: The origin of high day-60 TCRbeta diversity in some patients lay in surviving recipient T cells and thymic progenitors.

It was with unique molecular identifiers that the TCRbeta library was prepared. TCRdb fed the PCR reads into MiXCR, producing one record per CDR3 protein. The sample yields approximately 490,000 distinct CDR3 sequences, about 10% seen once. The clonotype comes from a child younger than 10 with inherited bone marrow failure, due to receive a stem cell transplant. The rearrangement links TRBV27 to TRBJ1-5; maybe TRBD1 (5 bases). This specimen consisted of PBMCs, obtained before TCRalphabeta/CD19-depleted stem cell transplant. This CDR3 reads CARSEGHQPQHF. The CDR3 nucleotides read TGTGCCAGAAGCGAGGGGCATCAGCCCCAGCATTTT.